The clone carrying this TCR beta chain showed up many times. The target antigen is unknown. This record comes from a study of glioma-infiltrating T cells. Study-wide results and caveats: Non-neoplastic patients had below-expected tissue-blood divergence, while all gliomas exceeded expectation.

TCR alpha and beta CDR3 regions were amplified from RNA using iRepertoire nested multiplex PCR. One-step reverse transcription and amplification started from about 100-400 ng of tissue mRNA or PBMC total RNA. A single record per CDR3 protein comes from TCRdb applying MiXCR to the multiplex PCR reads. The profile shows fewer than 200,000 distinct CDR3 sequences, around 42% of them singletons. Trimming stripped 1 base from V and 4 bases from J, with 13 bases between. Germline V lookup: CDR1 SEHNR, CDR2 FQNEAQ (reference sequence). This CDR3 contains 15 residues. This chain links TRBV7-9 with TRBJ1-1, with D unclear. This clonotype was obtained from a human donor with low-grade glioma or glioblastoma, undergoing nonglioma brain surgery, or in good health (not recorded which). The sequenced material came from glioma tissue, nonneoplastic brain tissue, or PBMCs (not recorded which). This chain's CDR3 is CASSLGPSAVTEAFF. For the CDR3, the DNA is TGTGCCAGCAGCTTAGGGCCCTCGGCCGTCACTGAAGCTTTCTTT. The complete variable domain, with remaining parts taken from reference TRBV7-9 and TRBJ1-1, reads DTGVSQNPRHKITKRGQNVTFRCDPISEHNRLYWYRQTLGQGPEFLTYFQNEAQLEKSRLLSDRFSAERPKGSFSTLEIQRTEQGDSAMYLCASSLGPSAVTEAFFGQGTRLTVV.